One and the same sample provided the 30 T cell receptor beta chains below, sequenced in a study of shared clonotypes between healthy human individuals. The protocol was immunoSEQ multiplex PCR, while the TCRdb copy is restricted to in-frame clones and leaves out a portion. The sample records some 89,000 clones, under 70% being singletons. The sample taken for sequencing was memory CD8+ T cells sorted from blood. Subset in this sample: CD45RO+ cells pooled with CCR7-negative TemRA cells. The receptors come from a man under 40 in good health.

The rearrangement uses TRBV7-6 and TRBJ2-7; possibly TRBD2 for D (5 bases). This CDR3 is 12 amino acids long. Trimming took off 5 bases at V and 6 bases at J, with 11 bases between the two ends. CDR1 and CDR2 (germline): SGHVS, FNYEAQ. In nucleotides, the CDR3 is TGTGCCAGCAGCCCGGGGTCGGGCGAGCAGTACTTC. Protein: CASSPGSGEQYF.

The chain combines TRBV7-9 with TRBJ2-3; TRBD2 matches at 12 bases. The CDR3 spans 16 residues. V dropped 6 bases and J dropped 6; count of bases not matched to a gene: 10. The germline gives CDR1 SEHNR, CDR2 FQNEAQ (reference sequence). CDR3 coding DNA: TGTGCCAGCAGGGACGGGACTAGCGGGCTGTCGGATACGCAGTATTTT. Translating it yields CASRDGTSGLSDTQYF.

DNA of the CDR3: TGTGCCAGCAGCTTGGTCGGACTAGCGGGAGTTTCCTATGGGAATGAGCAGTTCTTC. This encodes CASSLVGLAGVSYGNEQFF. The chain couples TRBV5-5 to TRBJ2-1; 13 bases match TRBD2. The CDR3 has 19 amino acids. V shed 0 bases, J shed 7 bases, and the junction held 13 bases outside the gene matches. Germline V gives CDR1 SGHKS, CDR2 YYEKEE (reference sequence).

The CDR3 spells CASSPGTPRDEQFF. The CDR3 DNA reads as TGTGCCAGCAGCCCCGGGACCCCGAGGGATGAGCAGTTCTTC. This chain joins TRBV13 and TRBJ2-1, with D perhaps matching TRBD1 or TRBD2 (5 bases each). Trimming pared 5 bases from V and 8 bases from J, leaving 16 bases between. In germline, CDR1 is PRHDT, CDR2 FYEKMQ (reference sequence). The CDR3 contains 14 residues.

This clone occurred a few times. The chain links TRBV7-9 to TRBJ1-1; possibly TRBD1 for D (5 bases). Trimming took 5 bases from V and 4 from J, leaving 17 bases between them. The CDR3 has 15 amino acids. From germline, CDR1 is SEHNR and CDR2 FQNEAQ (reference sequence). The CDR3 coding sequence is TGTGCCAGCAGCGATCAGGGTGGAGTTGGCACTGAAGCTTTCTTT. Its protein product is CASSDQGGVGTEAFF.

In this sample, this clone turned up a few times. The J gene is TRBJ2-7, the V gene TRBV7-6; no clear D gene. The CDR3 runs to 14 residues. The ends were cut back, 5 bases at V and 0 bases at J, with 11 bases in the middle. CDR1 and CDR2 from the germline V gene are SGHVS and FNYEAQ. CDR3: CASSIGPSSYEQYF. CDR3 bases: TGTGCCAGCAGCATCGGTCCCAGCTCCTACGAGCAGTACTTC.

This chain links TRBV7-9 with TRBJ2-1; no firm D call. V was cut by 5 bases and J by 9 bases, with 14 bases left in between. The CDR3 totals 13 residues. From germline, CDR1 is SEHNR and CDR2 FQNEAQ (reference sequence). CDR3 bases: TGTGCCAGCAGCGTTAGTCCTTTCAGTGAGCAGTTCTTC. Its translation: CASSVSPFSEQFF.

The rearrangement joins TRBV19 to TRBJ1-2; 7 bases line up with TRBD1. Germline V CDR1 and CDR2: LNHDA, SQIVND (reference sequence). The CDR3 covers 11 residues. The V segment lost 9 bases and the J segment 4 bases; nucleotides outside the gene matches: 2. Written as DNA, the CDR3 is TGTGCCAGCGGGGACAGCTATGGCTACACCTTC. This encodes CASGDSYGYTF. The full variable domain, completed using reference TRBV19 and TRBJ1-2, is DGGITQSPKYLFRKEGQNVTLSCEQNLNHDAMYWYRQDPGQGLRLIYYSQIVNDFQKGDIAEGYSVSREKKESFPLTVTSAQKNPTAFYLCASGDSYGYTFGSGTRLTVV.

The table lists this clone with a count of one. The chain carries TRBV28 and TRBJ2-7; D is possibly TRBD1 (6 bases). Germline CDR1 reads MDHEN; CDR2 reads SYDVKM. V was shortened by 5 bases and J by 0 bases, with 14 bases between the two germline ends. This CDR3 has 15 amino acids. Here the CDR3 DNA reads TGTGCCAGCAGTCTCTACCGGGACAACTCCTACGAGCAGTACTTC. This encodes CASSLYRDNSYEQYF.

The genes are TRBV27 and TRBJ1-1; D is undetermined. Between the trimmed V and J ends, which lost 3 bases and 4 bases, there was a span of 9 bases. Germline CDR1 reads MNHEY; CDR2 reads SMNVEV (reference sequence). The CDR3 spans 13 residues. CDR3 region: CASSFLGPTEAFF. In DNA, the CDR3 is TGTGCCAGCAGTTTCCTAGGACCCACTGAAGCTTTCTTT.

The V and J genes are TRBV27 and TRBJ1-1; D possibly corresponds to TRBD1 (6 bases). Trimming took off 6 bases at V and 5 bases at J, with 13 bases between the two ends. The CDR3 covers 13 residues. Germline CDR1 is MNHEY and CDR2 is SMNVEV (reference sequence). The CDR3 loop is CASRLQGRTEAFF. The CDR3 DNA follows: TGTGCCAGCAGGTTACAGGGTAGGACTGAAGCTTTCTTT.

This chain uses TRBV18 with TRBJ2-7; 8 nucleotides align to TRBD1. This CDR3 has 16 residues. The germline V gene encodes CDR1 KGHSH and CDR2 LQKENI. Losses at the gene ends were 2 bases for V and 1 base for J; bases not matched to a gene: 7. For the CDR3, the DNA is TGTGCCAGCTCACCAACACGGGACAGGTCTTCCTACGAGCAGTACTTC. Translated, it gives CASSPTRDRSSYEQYF. Full variable domain (missing parts from reference TRBV18 and TRBJ2-7): NAGVMQNPRHLVRRRGQEARLRCSPMKGHSHVYWYRQLPEEGLKFMVYLQKENIIDESGMPKERFSAEFPKEGPSILRIQQVVRGDSAAYFCASSPTRDRSSYEQYFGPGTRLTVT.

The chain is built from TRBV9 and TRBJ2-3; TRBD2 matches at 12 bases. This CDR3 spans 16 amino acids. V lost 4 bases to trimming and J lost 1 base; unmatched junction nucleotides: 4. Germline CDR1 SGDLS, CDR2 YYNGEE. Here the CDR3 reads CASSFLAGGGTDTQYF. CDR3 nucleotides: TGTGCCAGCAGCTTTCTAGCGGGAGGGGGCACAGATACGCAGTATTTT.

The V gene is TRBV19, the J gene TRBJ1-3; D uncertain. The CDR3 is 14 residues long. The V and J ends lost 8 bases and 0 bases respectively, with 11 bases between them. CDR1 and CDR2 from the germline V gene are LNHDA and SQIVND (reference sequence). CDR3 residues: CASGGVLSGNTIYF. CDR3 sequence (DNA): TGTGCCAGTGGCGGAGTTCTCTCTGGAAACACCATATATTTT.

This clone was seen a handful of times. The chain uses TRBV15 and TRBJ1-4; 9 nucleotides align to TRBD1. The CDR3 runs to 14 residues. Unmatched junction bases numbered 4, after V lost 3 bases and J lost 8 bases. Germline V gives CDR1 LNHNV, CDR2 YYDKDF (reference sequence). In nucleotides, the CDR3 is TGTGCCACCAGCAGGGACAGGGGTGGAGAAAAACTGTTTTTT. Protein product: CATSRDRGGEKLFF.

This clone appeared a single time. This rearrangement joins TRBV6-6 to TRBJ2-1, with TRBD1 matching 9 bases. Looked up from germline, CDR1 is MNHNY and CDR2 is SVGAGI (reference sequence). The ends lost 5 bases at V and 12 bases at J; junction bases unmatched: 14. The CDR3 extends over 15 amino acids. The CDR3 DNA sequence: TGTGCCAGCAGTCACCGGGACAGGGCACCCTCACGGCAGTTCTTC. As protein: CASSHRDRAPSRQFF.

This clone showed up just a few times. The V and J genes are TRBV13 and TRBJ2-7; TRBD1 aligns across 8 bases. Trimming took 5 bases from V and 2 from J; bases not matched to a gene: 5. Germline V gene lookup returns CDR1 PRHDT and CDR2 FYEKMQ (reference sequence). The CDR3 is made up of 14 amino acids. CDR3 sequence reads: CASSPRTGTYEQYF. CDR3 sequence (DNA): TGTGCCAGCAGCCCGAGGACAGGGACCTACGAGCAGTACTTC.

The chain is built from TRBV7-8 and TRBJ1-5, with 8 bases fitting TRBD1. V lost 5 bases and J lost 5; bases outside the gene matches: 2. Germline loops: CDR1 SGHVS, CDR2 FQNEAQ. The CDR3 has 13 residues. This chain's CDR3 is CASSQDRDQPQHF. The CDR3, as DNA: TGTGCCAGCAGCCAGGACAGGGATCAGCCCCAGCATTTT.

There are a few counts of this clone. The gene calls are TRBV18 and TRBJ2-7; perhaps TRBD2 as D (6 bases). Germline V gene sequence: CDR1 KGHSH, CDR2 LQKENI. The CDR3 consists of 16 residues. Trimming shortened V by 0 bases and J by 3 bases, and 15 bases separated the two germline ends. CDR3 sequence reads: CASSPPFGRPDYEQYF. The CDR3 bases are TGTGCCAGCTCACCACCCTTTGGGAGGCCTGACTACGAGCAGTACTTC.

The gene calls are TRBV7-3 and TRBJ2-1, with D perhaps TRBD2 (5 bases). Trimming left V 0 bases short and J 7 bases short, with 13 bases between. CDR3 length equals 15 residues. Germline assignment: CDR1 SGHTA and CDR2 FQGTGA. CDR3 amino acids: CASSLTTGVENEQFF. The CDR3, as DNA: TGTGCCAGCAGCTTAACCACCGGGGTCGAGAATGAGCAGTTCTTC.

A note on this clone: Because the CDR3 is missing its conserved closing phenylalanine or tryptophan, this is likely a read error. The DNA is omitted, as the CDR3 cannot be located on it reliably, and the CDR3 follows TCRdb's listing. The genes are TRBV5-1 and TRBJ2-2. The CDR3 is 9 amino acids in total, end residues counted. Germline CDR1 SGHRS, CDR2 YFSETQ. This CDR3 is CASSLVSGS.

The chain links TRBV4-1 to TRBJ2-3; 11 bases map to TRBD2. The germline V gene has CDR1 MGHRA and CDR2 YSYEKL. V shed 7 bases, J shed 0 bases, and the junction held 3 bases outside the gene matches. The CDR3 runs to 15 residues. The CDR3 region has the DNA TGCGCCAGCAACCTAGCGGGAGGAAGCACAGATACGCAGTATTTT. It yields the protein CASNLAGGSTDTQYF.

The chain joins TRBV18 to TRBJ2-5; D remains ambiguous. Looked up from germline, CDR1 is KGHSH and CDR2 is LQKENI. The length of the CDR3 is 13 residues. V shed 3 bases and J shed 0 bases, with 5 bases lying between them. CDR3 bases: TGTGCCAGCTCACCGCGTCACCAAGAGACCCAGTACTTC. Its translation: CASSPRHQETQYF.

The rearrangement uses TRBV15 and TRBJ2-1, with unresolved D. The CDR3 is 19 amino acids. V was clipped by 0 bases and J by 4 bases, with 22 bases between them. Germline-derived CDR1 and CDR2 are LNHNV and YYDKDF (reference sequence). CDR3 sequence (DNA): TGTGCCACCAGCAGAGATCCCGGCATAAACCTTCTCGCGTACAATGAGCAGTTCTTC. It yields the protein CATSRDPGINLLAYNEQFF.

The chain couples TRBV6-6 to TRBJ1-1, with unresolved D. Trimming removed 10 bases at V and 5 bases at J, with 14 bases between. The CDR3 is made up of 12 amino acids. Germline-derived CDR1 and CDR2 are MNHNY and SVGAGI (reference sequence). The CDR3 nucleotides are TGTGCCACCGCGGAGGGAAGGACTGAAGCTTTCTTT. Translated, it gives CATAEGRTEAFF.

The V gene is TRBV5-5, the J gene TRBJ2-7; tentatively, D is TRBD1 or TRBD2 (5 bases each). V was cut by 1 base and J by 0 bases, with 8 bases left in between. Germline assignment: CDR1 SGHKS and CDR2 YYEKEE (reference sequence). CDR3 length equals 14 residues. The chain's CDR3 is CASSLWGSSYEQYF. The CDR3 DNA reads TGTGCCAGCAGCTTGTGGGGGAGCTCCTACGAGCAGTACTTC.

This clone was counted a few times. Distinct nucleotide sequences in the sample also encode this CDR3. The V call is TRBV27, the J call TRBJ2-1; D gene ambiguous. CDR1 and CDR2 (germline): MNHEY, SMNVEV (reference sequence). The CDR3 has 12 residues. Trimming left V 1 base short and J 8 bases short, with 6 bases between. The CDR3 DNA follows: TGTGCCAGCAGTTTATTCGGCGATGAGCAGTTCTTC. Translation: CASSLFGDEQFF.

This chain links TRBV28 with TRBJ2-4, with D perhaps TRBD1 (5 bases). The CDR3 covers 17 residues. V lost 1 base, J lost 2 bases, and 15 bases lay in between. Germline V lookup: CDR1 MDHEN, CDR2 SYDVKM. The CDR3 nucleotides read TGTGCCAGCAGTTTATACCCCCCTGGGGCGTCCAAAAACATTCAGTACTTC. It encodes CASSLYPPGASKNIQYF.

Notes on this clone: The germline gene is not matched at one end of the junction; a read error may be the cause. The rearrangement links TRBV2 to TRBJ1-2; 7 nucleotides align to TRBD1. The CDR3 consists of 14 residues. The germline V gene has CDR1 SNHLY and CDR2 FYNNEI. The CDR3 here is CASQEGATNYGYIF. The CDR3 DNA follows: TGTGCCAGCCAAGAGGGGGCCACTAACTATGGCTACATCTTC.

V gene TRBV28 combines with J gene TRBJ1-1, with TRBD1 matching 7 bases. Trimming took 5 bases from V and 11 from J; bases not matched to a gene: 14. Germline V gene lookup returns CDR1 MDHEN and CDR2 SYDVKM. The CDR3 loop spans 14 amino acids. Here the CDR3 DNA reads TGTGCCAGCAGTATCTCTCGACAGGGTTGGTCGGCTTTCTTT. Translation gives CASSISRQGWSAFF. The full variable domain, its missing parts supplied by reference TRBV28 and TRBJ1-1, is DVKVTQSSRYLVKRTGEKVFLECVQDMDHENMFWYRQDPGLGLRLIYFSYDVKMKEKGDIPEGYSVSREKKERFSLILESASTNQTSMYLCASSISRQGWSAFFGQGTRLTVV.